A single sample gave rise to the 19 T cell receptor beta chains below, sequenced in a study of T cell responses to AZD1222 COVID-19 vaccine. The table came from immunoSEQ multiplex PCR; TCRdb's copy has only in-frame clones and leaves some out. The repertoire includes fewer than 300,000 clones, approximately 93% of them detected once, and roughly 0.51% sits in the top ten. The sequencing used peripheral blood, collected on day 0 of AZD1222 vaccination. Every receptor here comes from an adult in good health.

The chain is built from TRBV24-1 and TRBJ2-3; D is unclear. CDR3 length: 16 amino acids. Germline lookup yields CDR1 KGHDR and CDR2 SFDVKD. V was shortened by 4 bases and J by 0 bases, with 13 bases between the two germline ends. The CDR3 nucleotides read TGTGCCACCAGTGACCTGGACCGTTTCAGCACAGATACGCAGTATTTT. The encoded protein is CATSDLDRFSTDTQYF.

This chain connects TRBV10-3 to TRBJ2-7; D not certain. This CDR3 is 14 amino acids long. The germline V gene has CDR1 ENHRY and CDR2 SYGVKD. The germline V and J ends were trimmed by 0 bases and 2 bases, with 8 bases remaining between them. CDR3 protein: CAISESGKPYEQYF. The CDR3 DNA sequence: TGTGCCATCAGTGAGTCGGGCAAGCCCTACGAGCAGTACTTC.

The CDR3 spells CASSYRQASSYNEQFF. CDR3 in DNA: TGTGCCAGCAGTTACCGGCAGGCCAGCTCCTACAATGAGCAGTTCTTC. J is TRBJ2-1 and V is TRBV6-2 or TRBV6-3; D gene unclear. CDR1 MNHEY and CDR2 SVGEGT come from the germline V gene. The CDR3 is 16 amino acids. V lost 2 bases and J 0 bases, leaving 11 bases between the germline ends.

This sequence joins TRBV3-1 (or the pseudogene TRBV3-2) and TRBJ2-1; 11 positions match TRBD2. Germline V lookup: CDR1 LGHDT, CDR2 YNNKEL (reference sequence). V shed 4 bases and J 0 bases; nucleotides not matched to a gene: 11. The CDR3 consists of 19 residues. CDR3 region: CASSPWGLAGGSSYNEQFF. CDR3 sequence (DNA): TGTGCCAGCAGCCCCTGGGGTCTAGCGGGAGGCAGCTCCTACAATGAGCAGTTCTTC.

The chain carries TRBV28 and TRBJ2-7; maybe TRBD2 (5 bases). Between the trimmed V and J ends, which lost 5 bases and 7 bases, there was a span of 18 bases. Germline V gene sequence: CDR1 MDHEN, CDR2 SYDVKM. The CDR3 sequence is 14 residues long. The CDR3 protein is CASSPWTEAREQYF. The CDR3 DNA reads TGTGCCAGCAGTCCCTGGACGGAGGCCAGGGAGCAGTACTTC.

The chain carries TRBV3-1 (or the pseudogene TRBV3-2) and TRBJ2-1; D is perhaps TRBD1 or TRBD2 (6 bases each). This CDR3 is built from 15 residues. V gave up 3 bases and J gave up 0 bases, with 9 bases separating them. Germline CDR1 is LGHDT and CDR2 is YNNKEL (reference sequence). The DNA for the CDR3 is TGTGCCAGCAGCCACGGGGGCCTCTCCTACAATGAGCAGTTCTTC. Its translation: CASSHGGLSYNEQFF.

The J gene is TRBJ1-1, the V gene TRBV6-5; D remains ambiguous. The CDR3 loop spans 13 amino acids. Per the germline V gene, CDR1 is MNHEY and CDR2 is SVGAGI. Trimming shortened V by 10 bases and J by 1 base, and 13 bases separated the two germline ends. The chain's CDR3 is CATIYTQNTEAFF. CDR3 in DNA: TGTGCCACCATCTATACTCAGAACACTGAAGCTTTCTTT.

The CDR3 protein is CASSQVAEGGNEQFF. CDR3 nucleotides: TGTGCCAGCAGCCAAGTGGCCGAGGGAGGCAATGAGCAGTTCTTC. This chain connects TRBV4-2 to TRBJ2-1, with D perhaps matching TRBD2 (6 bases). Deletions cut 1 base from V and 6 bases from J, with 13 bases between. The CDR3 has 15 residues. Germline values: CDR1 LGHNA, CDR2 YNFKEQ.

The chain recombines TRBV5-1 with TRBJ1-1; unclear D gene. V shed 4 bases and J shed 6 bases, with 16 bases lying between them. This CDR3 region has 14 residues. In germline, CDR1 is SGHRS, CDR2 YFSETQ. CDR3 sequence: CASSPMGTLAEAFF. Here the CDR3 DNA reads TGCGCCAGCAGCCCCATGGGTACCCTGGCTGAAGCTTTCTTT.

The chain is built from TRBV7-6 and TRBJ2-1; D possibly uses TRBD1 or TRBD2 (6 bases each). CDR3 size: 14 residues. The germline V gene has CDR1 SGHVS and CDR2 FNYEAQ. The germline V and J ends were trimmed by 10 bases and 4 bases, with 17 bases remaining between them. CDR3 amino acids: CATERGAAYNEQFF. CDR3 coding DNA: TGTGCCACGGAGAGGGGGGCCGCTTACAATGAGCAGTTCTTC.

This clone has just one count. This chain uses TRBV4-1 with TRBJ2-7; D is unclear. The CDR3 runs to 13 residues. Germline V lookup: CDR1 MGHRA, CDR2 YSYEKL. V lost 2 bases and J lost 6, with 11 bases in between. In nucleotides, the CDR3 is TGCGCCAGCAGCCAACCCTTTGCGTCCGAGCAGTACTTC. Translating gives CASSQPFASEQYF.

The chain recombines TRBV5-5 with TRBJ2-1; D assignment may be TRBD1 or TRBD2 (5 bases each). The CDR3 contains 16 residues. V lost 0 bases, J lost 0 bases, and 10 bases lay in between. Germline V gene sequence: CDR1 SGHKS, CDR2 YYEKEE (reference sequence). The DNA for the CDR3 is TGTGCCAGCAGCTTGGCGGGGCCTAGCTCCTACAATGAGCAGTTCTTC. Translating it yields CASSLAGPSSYNEQFF.

The V gene is TRBV15, the J gene TRBJ1-5; 7 positions agree with TRBD1. Losses at the gene ends were 5 bases for V and 4 bases for J; bases not matched to a gene: 8. The germline CDR1 and CDR2 sequences are LNHNV and YYDKDF (reference sequence). The CDR3 extends over 15 amino acids. The CDR3 loop reads CATSVPNRGNQPQHF. CDR3 DNA sequence: TGTGCCACCAGCGTACCTAACAGGGGAAATCAGCCCCAGCATTTT. Based on the CDR3 plus reference TRBV15 and TRBJ1-5, the full variable domain is DAMVIQNPRYQVTQFGKPVTLSCSQTLNHNVMYWYQQKSSQAPKLLFHYYDKDFNNEADTPDNFQSRRPNTSFCFLDIRSPGLGDTAMYLCATSVPNRGNQPQHFGDGTRLSIL.

The rearrangement uses TRBV5-1 and TRBJ2-7, with D uncertain. Trimming shortened V by 0 bases and J by 4 bases, and 8 bases separated the two germline ends. Per germline, CDR1 SGHRS and CDR2 YFSETQ. The CDR3 consists of 13 residues. CDR3 loop: CASSLEWGYEQYF. Written as DNA, the CDR3 is TGCGCCAGCAGCTTGGAATGGGGATACGAGCAGTACTTC.

This chain links TRBV19 with TRBJ2-5; 8 bases agree with TRBD2. With 4 bases clipped from V and 2 bases from J, the junction kept 6 bases outside the gene matches. The CDR3 is 15 residues long. CDR1 and CDR2 (germline): LNHDA, SQIVND (reference sequence). In nucleotides, the CDR3 is TGTGCCAGTAGTAGCGTAGCGGGGATTCAAGAGACCCAGTACTTC. Residues: CASSSVAGIQETQYF.

This sequence joins TRBV7-8 and TRBJ2-7, with D maybe TRBD1 (6 bases). The CDR3 consists of 13 residues. Germline V gives CDR1 SGHVS, CDR2 FQNEAQ. V dropped 4 bases and J dropped 4 bases, with 11 bases sitting between them. CDR3 residues: CASSSPDRYEQYF. The CDR3 coding sequence is TGTGCCAGCAGCTCCCCGGACAGATACGAGCAGTACTTC.

CDR3 coding DNA: TGTGCCAGCAGTGATGGTCACCTCTCTGGAAACACCATATATTTT. Translation: CASSDGHLSGNTIYF. The J gene is TRBJ1-3, the V gene TRBV6-1; D is uncertain. V shed 3 bases and J shed 0 bases, with 9 bases lying between them. Germline assignment: CDR1 MNHNS and CDR2 SASEGT. The CDR3 extends over 15 amino acids.

The genes are TRBV27 and TRBJ2-7, with D unclear. This CDR3 contains 12 residues. Germline V lookup: CDR1 MNHEY, CDR2 SMNVEV (reference sequence). V shed 7 bases and J shed 6 bases, with 13 bases lying between them. DNA for the CDR3: TGTGCCAGCATCACTCCGTGGGGCGAGCAGTACTTC. Its protein is CASITPWGEQYF.

V usage is TRBV28 and J usage is TRBJ2-1, with D perhaps assigned TRBD1 or TRBD2 (6 bases each). Deletions cut 0 bases from V and 12 bases from J, with 15 bases between. The germline V gene has CDR1 MDHEN and CDR2 SYDVKM. The CDR3 covers 14 residues. The CDR3 spells CASSLWGGRRGQFF. DNA of the CDR3: TGTGCCAGCAGTTTATGGGGGGGCCGCAGAGGGCAGTTCTTC. The full variable domain, in which reference TRBV28 and TRBJ2-1 provide the parts outside the CDR3, is DVKVTQSSRYLVKRTGEKVFLECVQDMDHENMFWYRQDPGLGLRLIYFSYDVKMKEKGDIPEGYSVSREKKERFSLILESASTNQTSMYLCASSLWGGRRGQFFGPGTRLTVL.